A selection of T cell receptor beta chains follows, all from one sample in a study of T cell responses to AZD1222 COVID-19 vaccine. TCRdb's copy holds only in-frame clones and misses some; the assay was immunoSEQ multiplex PCR. The table records about 110,000 clones, roughly nine tenths of them present only once. The source material was peripheral blood, sampled on day 0 of AZD1222 vaccination. Receptors originate from an adult in good health. Each CDR3 is given with its conserved first and last residue. A D gene is named only where the DNA matches it firmly. Part of the rows lack a size; the others show once, few, many or a class for expanded clones.

CDR3 protein | CDR3 DNA | CDR3 length | J gene | clone size | D gene | V gene
CASSPRARRSGRSSYEQYF | TGTGCCAGCAGCCCCCGAGCCCGCCGTAGCGGGAGGAGCTCCTACGAGCAGTACTTC | 19 | TRBJ2-7 | - | TRBD2 | TRBV9
CSVPGLTDYGYTF | TGCAGCGTTCCCGGCCTGACGGACTATGGCTACACCTTC | 13 | TRBJ1-2 | - | - | TRBV29-1
CASSPDRGDEKLFF | TGTGCCAGCAGCCCGGACAGGGGGGATGAAAAACTGTTTTTT | 14 | TRBJ1-4 | - | TRBD1 | TRBV7-2
CASSLISPQASYNSPLHF | TGTGCCAGCAGTTTAATCTCCCCCCAGGCCTCCTATAATTCACCCCTCCACTTT | 18 | TRBJ1-6 | - | - | TRBV27
CASSFLPGSGNSPLHF | TGCGCCAGCAGCTTCCTACCGGGATCGGGCAATTCACCCCTCCACTTT | 16 | TRBJ1-6 | - | - | TRBV5-1
CASSLEVNTEAFF | TGCGCCAGCAGTCTGGAGGTGAACACTGAAGCTTTCTTT | 13 | TRBJ1-1 | - | - | TRBV10-1
CASSLSGKSNQPQHF | TGTGCCAGCAGCCTTTCTGGGAAAAGCAATCAGCCCCAGCATTTT | 15 | TRBJ1-5 | - | - | TRBV7-2
CASSPSDGLNTEAFF | TGTGCCAGCAGCCCAAGTGATGGGCTAAACACTGAAGCTTTCTTT | 15 | TRBJ1-1 | - | - | TRBV3-1/TRBV3-2
CASSQDRLPGTGQPQHF | TGCGCCAGCAGCCAAGATAGACTCCCAGGGACGGGGCAGCCCCAGCATTTT | 17 | TRBJ1-5 | - | - | TRBV4-1
CASSPQDILNTEAFF | TGTGCCAGCTCACCACAGGACATATTGAACACTGAAGCTTTCTTT | 15 | TRBJ1-1 | - | - | TRBV18
CASGGQTAEQYF | TGTGCCAGCGGGGGACAGACGGCCGAGCAGTACTTC | 12 | TRBJ2-7 | few | TRBD1 | TRBV2
CAWSVIPTRSSYEQYF | TGTGCCTGGAGTGTAATCCCGACAAGGAGCTCCTACGAGCAGTACTTC | 16 | TRBJ2-7 | - | - | TRBV30
CASSPMMVPTEAFF | TGTGCCAGCAGCCCAATGATGGTGCCCACTGAAGCTTTCTTT | 14 | TRBJ1-1 | - | - | TRBV27
CASTRQGGSTEAFF | TGTGCCAGCACCCGCCAGGGAGGATCCACTGAAGCTTTCTTT | 14 | TRBJ1-1 | - | - | TRBV6-5
CASSLGTGLGDTEAFF | TGCGCCAGCAGCCTCGGGACAGGGTTGGGGGACACTGAAGCTTTCTTT | 16 | TRBJ1-1 | - | TRBD1 | TRBV5-1
CASSKGGGNSYEQYF | TGTGCCAGCAGCAAGGGCGGGGGGAATTCCTACGAGCAGTACTTC | 15 | TRBJ2-7 | once | TRBD2 | TRBV13
CASSYGPGQAFRGTGELFF | TGTGCCAGCAGTTACGGGCCGGGACAGGCCTTCAGGGGCACCGGGGAGCTGTTTTTT | 19 | TRBJ2-2 | - | TRBD1 | TRBV6-2/TRBV6-3
CASSVGEQLEQFF | TGTGCCAGCAGTGTAGGAGAACAACTCGAGCAGTTCTTC | 13 | TRBJ2-1 | - | - | TRBV2
CAWSVFEGGHGVEKLFF | TGTGCCTGGAGTGTATTTGAAGGGGGCCATGGCGTTGAAAAACTGTTTTTT | 17 | TRBJ1-4 | - | TRBD1 | TRBV30
CSVEEAYGYTF | TGCAGCGTTGAGGAGGCGTATGGCTACACCTTC | 11 | TRBJ1-2 | - | - | TRBV29-1
CASSYVRTPANYGYTF | TGTGCCAGCAGTTACGTGAGGACACCTGCTAACTATGGCTACACCTTC | 16 | TRBJ1-2 | - | - | TRBV6-2/TRBV6-3
CASSRDRDDEQFF | TGTGCCAGCAGTCGGGACAGGGACGATGAGCAGTTCTTC | 13 | TRBJ2-1 | - | TRBD1 | TRBV7-3
CASSQDRTGWAFF | TGCGCCAGCAGCCAAGATCGCACAGGTTGGGCTTTCTTT | 13 | TRBJ1-1 | - | - | TRBV4-3
CASRETTTNEKLFF | TGTGCCAGCAGGGAGACAACAACTAATGAAAAACTGTTTTTT | 14 | TRBJ1-4 | - | - | TRBV2
CASSLQASLEAFF | TGTGCCAGCAGTTTACAGGCGAGCCTTGAAGCTTTCTTT | 13 | TRBJ1-1 | - | - | TRBV12-3/TRBV12-4
CASSLNRGGTEAFF | TGTGCCAGCAGCTTAAACAGGGGAGGCACTGAAGCTTTCTTT | 14 | TRBJ1-1 | - | TRBD1 | TRBV7-3
CASSLTPGSTDTQYF | TGCGCCAGCAGCTTGACGCCAGGGAGCACAGATACGCAGTATTTT | 15 | TRBJ2-3 | - | - | TRBV5-1
CASSLWGGTEAFF | TGTGCCAGCAGCTTGTGGGGGGGAACTGAAGCTTTCTTT | 13 | TRBJ1-1 | once | - | TRBV5-4
CASSPDPQGLTEAFF | TGCGCCAGCAGCCCGGACCCACAGGGGCTTACTGAAGCTTTCTTT | 15 | TRBJ1-1 | - | TRBD1 | TRBV5-1
CASSEAGQTDYGYTF | TGTGCCAGCAGTGAAGCGGGACAGACGGACTATGGCTACACCTTC | 15 | TRBJ1-2 | - | TRBD1 | TRBV6-1
CASRLDSWNTGELFF | TGTGCCAGCAGACTGGACTCCTGGAACACCGGGGAGCTGTTTTTT | 15 | TRBJ2-2 | - | - | TRBV6-4
CASSLGKGATNEQFF | TGTGCCAGCAGTTTAGGTAAGGGGGCTACGAATGAGCAGTTCTTC | 15 | TRBJ2-1 | - | TRBD1 | TRBV27
CATSRDQGFPQHF | TGTGCCACCAGCAGAGATCAGGGATTTCCCCAGCATTTT | 13 | TRBJ1-5 | - | - | TRBV15
CASGLGDGTNEKLFF | TGTGCTAGTGGTTTGGGAGATGGAACTAATGAAAAACTGTTTTTT | 15 | TRBJ1-4 | - | - | TRBV12-5
CASSRDRNYGYTF | TGTGCCAGCAGCCGTGACAGAAACTATGGCTACACCTTC | 13 | TRBJ1-2 | - | - | TRBV11-1
CASSQGAGGLGTEAFF | TGCGCCAGCAGCCAAGGGGCAGGGGGCTTGGGCACTGAAGCTTTCTTT | 16 | TRBJ1-1 | - | TRBD1 | TRBV4-3
CASSQPHRDTEAFF | TGTGCCAGCAGCCAACCGCACAGGGACACTGAAGCTTTCTTT | 14 | TRBJ1-1 | - | - | TRBV3-1/TRBV3-2
CASSQGLGRNYNSPLHF | TGCGCCAGCAGCCAAGGGCTCGGCAGGAACTATAATTCACCCCTCCACTTT | 17 | TRBJ1-6 | - | - | TRBV4-1
CASSLPRSGASGNEQFF | TGTGCCAGCAGCTTACCCAGGTCGGGGGCTAGCGGGAATGAGCAGTTCTTC | 17 | TRBJ2-1 | once | TRBD2 | TRBV7-6
CASSVVGGYGYTF | TGTGCCAGCAGCGTTGTGGGAGGCTATGGCTACACCTTC | 13 | TRBJ1-2 | - | - | TRBV13
CASSKQGTNEKLFF | TGTGCCAGCAGCAAACAGGGTACTAATGAAAAACTGTTTTTT | 14 | TRBJ1-4 | - | - | TRBV13
CASKERGTSYNEQFF | TGTGCCAGCAAGGAAAGGGGAACCTCCTACAATGAGCAGTTCTTC | 15 | TRBJ2-1 | - | - | TRBV2
CASSPPTEQETQYF | TGTGCCAGCAGCCCCCCCACAGAGCAAGAGACCCAGTACTTC | 14 | TRBJ2-5 | - | - | TRBV5-4
CASTRDYTKETQYF | TGTGCCAGCACAAGGGACTATACCAAGGAGACCCAGTACTTC | 14 | TRBJ2-5 | few | TRBD2 | TRBV2
CASSPGGADEKLFF | TGCGCCAGCAGCCCCGGGGGGGCGGATGAAAAACTGTTTTTT | 14 | TRBJ1-4 | once | - | TRBV5-1
CASSRLAGAYNEQFF | TGTGCCAGCAGCCGCCTAGCGGGGGCCTACAATGAGCAGTTCTTC | 15 | TRBJ2-1 | - | TRBD2 | TRBV6-6
CASGRQGALTEAFF | TGTGCCAGCGGTCGCCAGGGGGCGCTTACTGAAGCTTTCTTT | 14 | TRBJ1-1 | - | TRBD1 | TRBV28
CASSLAETGLGYEQYF | TGTGCCAGCAGCTTAGCGGAGACAGGGTTAGGCTACGAGCAGTACTTC | 16 | TRBJ2-7 | once | TRBD1 | TRBV7-8
CASSFGEPGGYTF | TGCGCCAGCAGCTTTGGGGAGCCTGGTGGCTACACCTTC | 13 | TRBJ1-2 | - | - | TRBV5-1
CASSFWETSTDTQYF | TGTGCCAGCAGCTTCTGGGAAACTAGCACAGATACGCAGTATTTT | 15 | TRBJ2-3 | - | - | TRBV5-4
CASSQDRDSIQYF | TGTGCCAGCAGCCAAGACAGGGATAGCATTCAGTACTTC | 13 | TRBJ2-4 | - | TRBD1 | TRBV5-6
CASSLGLGGNQPQHF | TGTGCCAGCAGCTTAGGACTTGGTGGCAATCAGCCCCAGCATTTT | 15 | TRBJ1-5 | - | - | TRBV5-8
CASSQSRGEEAYSNQPQHF | TGCGCCAGCAGTCAATCGCGAGGAGAAGAGGCTTATAGCAATCAGCCCCAGCATTTT | 19 | TRBJ1-5 | - | - | TRBV23-1